The sequence of this T cell receptor beta chain was determined in a study of shared clonotypes between healthy human individuals (dated by TCRdb to about 2020). Looking at the study overall: A few men and two women, aged 18 to 49 years, made up the cohort. For each donor, CD4 naive and CD4 memory were each run on three plates, CD8 naive on two plates, and CD8 memory on one plate. To estimate repertoire size and how much clonotypes are shared between individuals, the study performed deep sequencing of blood TCR repertoires from 4 to 6 healthy adults. To increase sequencing depth and limit assay-specific biases, different laboratories used diverse techniques to prepare libraries and sequence TCR repertoires. Leukapheresis yielded between about 0.9 and 10 billion PBMCs per donor.

Using the deep immunoSEQ assay, multiplex PCR amplified TCR CDR3 regions from genomic DNA. Extracted genomic DNA from each cell subset was spread evenly across all wells of several immunoSEQ 96-well plates, with each plate serving as a replicate. For sorted subsets, 150 to 200 ng genomic DNA, equal to tens of thousands of T cell genomes, was loaded into each replicate PCR. Purified libraries were quantified with a Qubit 3.0 fluorometer, sized on a Bioanalyzer 2100, and re-quantified with the KAPA Library Quantification kit. Every immunoSEQ 96-well plate was sequenced on a dedicated single-read 150-cycle Illumina NextSeq 550 flow cell. Per the authors' processing: Because the immunoSEQ output held only junctional sequences and lacked quality scores, the filtering could not match the filtering applied to full-length reads. Sequences were annotated with PyIR, a Python wrapper for IgBLAST v1.9, and V/J genes and CDR3 were assigned using IMGT germline references. Any read was removed if the V/J assignment was weak (E-value above 1e-6), the CDR3 was missing, or the read contained stop codons, out-of-frame junctions, or ambiguous translated residues. V3J clonotypes were defined as sequences sharing an identical inferred V gene, J gene, and CDR3 amino acid sequence. Percentage overlap between repertoires was computed as shared unique clonotypes divided by the size of the smaller repertoire. Repertoire richness was assessed with RTK rarefaction, the Chao1 estimator, and Recon v2.1 estimates of unobserved clonotypes. For all TCRbeta clonotypes obtained by the gDNA method from a few donors, generation probabilities were computed with OLGA. Drawn from immuneACCESS, this table holds only the in-frame rearrangements with V and J called that TCRdb kept. Clones are partly lost; checked studies trace under half to an unresolved V gene and leave the rest unexplained. V and J calls and clone size are copied from that table; D and trimming were computed from the DNA. The sample has 950,000 to 1,100,000 clones on record, about 80% of them singletons. Roughly 0.57% of the sample rests with the top ten.

Overall results and qualifications from the work: Pairwise subsampling led to the expectation that sequencing depth would affect the degree of clonotype sharing among donors. The genetic and exposure-history diversity represented was limited by the small number of donors. Sampling was restricted to blood, and TCR repertoires in tissue are likely to differ from TCR repertoires in blood. Compared with non-shared clonotypes, clonotypes shared by all four sorted-subset donors had higher generation probabilities. Sharing across a handful of donors was observed for approximately 5% of naive CD4, 3% to 4% of naive CD8, 2% to 2.5% of memory CD4, and about 0.38% of memory CD8 clonotypes. Even with the large sequencing depth, rarefaction of the sorted-subset datasets indicated that sequencing was incomplete. Larger estimated clonotype richness was generally found for naive subsets than for memory subsets.

Donors were healthy HIV-negative adults with no recently reported acute infections or vaccinations. Every donor was a Caucasian adult residing in Nashville, Tennessee, USA. CD4+ T cells were enriched by magnetic negative selection, after which naive cells were positively selected on CD45RA and the negative fraction was taken as the memory subset. Blood was collected by leukapheresis, and PBMCs were isolated by Ficoll-Histopaque density gradient centrifugation and then cryopreserved in liquid nitrogen vapor phase. Analytical flow cytometry was used to check the purity and quantity of every magnetically sorted T cell population. Each sorted fraction had its genomic DNA isolated and then quantified by UV absorbance on a Nanodrop 2000c. The CDR3 holds 15 amino acids from the cysteine to the phenylalanine. Solely the CDR3 DNA is kept, with 45 bases framed from the first base. Via the germline V gene, CDR1 is SGHTS and CDR2 YDEGEE. Trimming takes 1 base off V and 6 bases off J; junction bases not matched to a gene: 7.

A remark on this clone: The clone's antigen remains unknown. The record has no base qualities; no much larger clone is one base away.

Material: memory CD4+ T cells from PBMCs. The meaning of the sample's cell subset or site label: CD45RA-negative fraction. The chain was built from TRBV5-8 and TRBJ2-7; 10 bases in the middle match TRBD1. The receptor was derived from a young man in good health. Some clones in this sample may be carry-over from other donors' samples. The CDR3 here reads CASSLNRDRGGEQYF. The base sequence is TGTGCCAGCAGCTTGAACCGGGACAGGGGAGGCGAGCAGTACTTC.